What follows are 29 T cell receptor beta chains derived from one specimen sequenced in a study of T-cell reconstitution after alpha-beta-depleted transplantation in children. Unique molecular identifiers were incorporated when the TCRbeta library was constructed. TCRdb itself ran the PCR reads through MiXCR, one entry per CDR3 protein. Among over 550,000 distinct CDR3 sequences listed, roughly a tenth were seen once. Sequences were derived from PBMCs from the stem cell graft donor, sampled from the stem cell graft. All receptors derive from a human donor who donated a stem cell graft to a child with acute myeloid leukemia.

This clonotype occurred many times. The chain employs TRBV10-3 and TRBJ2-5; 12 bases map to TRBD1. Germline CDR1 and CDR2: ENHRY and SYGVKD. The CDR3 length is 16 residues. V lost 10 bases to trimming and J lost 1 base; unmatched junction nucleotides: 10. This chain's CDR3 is CATGTGGQSSQETQYF. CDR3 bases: TGTGCCACCGGGACAGGGGGCCAAAGTTCCCAAGAGACCCAGTACTTC.

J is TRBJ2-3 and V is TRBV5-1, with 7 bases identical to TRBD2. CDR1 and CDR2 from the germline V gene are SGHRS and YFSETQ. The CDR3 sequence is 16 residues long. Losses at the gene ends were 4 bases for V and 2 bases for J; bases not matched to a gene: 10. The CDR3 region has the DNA TGCGCCAGCAGCCCAGCTATAGCGGGCCACACAGATACGCAGTATTTT. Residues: CASSPAIAGHTDTQYF. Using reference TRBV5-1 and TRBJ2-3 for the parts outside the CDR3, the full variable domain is KAGVTQTPRYLIKTRGQQVTLSCSPISGHRSVSWYQQTPGQGLQFLFEYFSETQRNKGNFPGRFSGRQFSNSRSEMNVSTLELGDSALYLCASSPAIAGHTDTQYFGPGTRLTVL.

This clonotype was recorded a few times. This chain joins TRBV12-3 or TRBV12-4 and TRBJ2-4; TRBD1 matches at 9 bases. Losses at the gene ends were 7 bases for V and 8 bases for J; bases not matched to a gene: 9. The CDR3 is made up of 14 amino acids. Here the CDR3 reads CASKTTGGKDIQYF. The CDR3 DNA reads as TGTGCCAGCAAAACGACAGGGGGTAAAGACATTCAGTACTTC.

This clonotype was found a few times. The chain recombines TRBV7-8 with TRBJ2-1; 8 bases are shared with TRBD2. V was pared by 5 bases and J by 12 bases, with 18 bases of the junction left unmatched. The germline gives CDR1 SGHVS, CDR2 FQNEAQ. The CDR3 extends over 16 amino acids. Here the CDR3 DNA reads TGTGCCAGCAGCCCGGGGGGGGCTGCTAGCCCAGCAGGGCAGTTCTTC. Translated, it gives CASSPGGAASPAGQFF.

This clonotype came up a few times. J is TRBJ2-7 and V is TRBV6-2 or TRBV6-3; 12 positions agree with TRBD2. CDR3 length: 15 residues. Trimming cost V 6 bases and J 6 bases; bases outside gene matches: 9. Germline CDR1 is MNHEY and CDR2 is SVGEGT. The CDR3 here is CASSRLAGAPSEQYF. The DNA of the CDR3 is TGTGCCAGCAGCCGACTAGCGGGAGCCCCCTCCGAGCAGTACTTC.

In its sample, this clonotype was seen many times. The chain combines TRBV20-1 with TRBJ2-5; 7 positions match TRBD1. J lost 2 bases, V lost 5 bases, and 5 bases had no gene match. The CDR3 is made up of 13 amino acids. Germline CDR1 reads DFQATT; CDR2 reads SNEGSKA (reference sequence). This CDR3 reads CSAFWDRQETQYF. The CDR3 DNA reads TGCAGTGCTTTTTGGGACAGACAAGAGACCCAGTACTTC.

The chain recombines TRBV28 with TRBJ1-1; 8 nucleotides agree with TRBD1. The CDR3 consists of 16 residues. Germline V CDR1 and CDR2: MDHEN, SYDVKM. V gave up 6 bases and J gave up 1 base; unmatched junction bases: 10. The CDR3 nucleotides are TGTGCCAGCAGACAATACCCGGGACAGGAGAACACTGAAGCTTTCTTT. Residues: CASRQYPGQENTEAFF.

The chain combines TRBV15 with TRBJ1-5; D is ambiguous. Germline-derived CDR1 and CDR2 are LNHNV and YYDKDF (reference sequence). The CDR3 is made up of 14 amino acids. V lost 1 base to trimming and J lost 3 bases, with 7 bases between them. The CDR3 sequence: CATSRGGTNQPQHF. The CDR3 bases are TGTGCCACCAGCAGAGGAGGCACCAATCAGCCCCAGCATTTT.

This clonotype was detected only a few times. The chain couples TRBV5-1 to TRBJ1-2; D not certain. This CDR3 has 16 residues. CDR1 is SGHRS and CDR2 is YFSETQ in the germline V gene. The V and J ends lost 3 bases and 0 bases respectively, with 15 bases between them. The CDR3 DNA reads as TGCGCCAGCAGCTCAGGATACAGTCCCGCTAACTATGGCTACACCTTC. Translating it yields CASSSGYSPANYGYTF.

CDR3 bases: TGCTGCGCGGAGAAAAGGGGGGAGGGGGCGAGCAATCAGCCCCAGCATTTT. Translated: CCAEKRGEGASNQPQHF. This chain connects TRBV20-1 to TRBJ1-5; TRBD1 matches at 7 bases. The CDR3 totals 17 residues. Looked up from germline, CDR1 is DFQATT and CDR2 is SNEGSKA (reference sequence).

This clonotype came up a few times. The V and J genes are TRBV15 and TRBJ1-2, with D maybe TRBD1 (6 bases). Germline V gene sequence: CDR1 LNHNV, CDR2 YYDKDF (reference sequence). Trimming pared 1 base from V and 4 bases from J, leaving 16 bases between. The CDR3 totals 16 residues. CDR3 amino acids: CATSRGLQGSGYGYTF. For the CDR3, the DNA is TGTGCCACCAGCAGAGGATTACAGGGATCGGGCTATGGCTACACCTTC. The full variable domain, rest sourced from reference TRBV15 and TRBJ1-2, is DAMVIQNPRYQVTQFGKPVTLSCSQTLNHNVMYWYQQKSSQAPKLLFHYYDKDFNNEADTPDNFQSRRPNTSFCFLDIRSPGLGDTAMYLCATSRGLQGSGYGYTFGSGTRLTVV.

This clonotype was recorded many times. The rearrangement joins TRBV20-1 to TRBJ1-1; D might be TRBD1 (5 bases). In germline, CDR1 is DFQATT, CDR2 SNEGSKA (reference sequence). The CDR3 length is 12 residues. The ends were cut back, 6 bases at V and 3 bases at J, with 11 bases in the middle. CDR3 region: CSAGRGDTEAFF. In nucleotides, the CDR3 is TGCAGTGCCGGGCGGGGGGACACTGAAGCTTTCTTT.

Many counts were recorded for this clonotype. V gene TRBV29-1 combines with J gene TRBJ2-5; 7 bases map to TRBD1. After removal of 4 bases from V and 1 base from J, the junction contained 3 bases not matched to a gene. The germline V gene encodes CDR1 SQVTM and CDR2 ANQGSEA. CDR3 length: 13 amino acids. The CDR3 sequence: CSVAGQIQETQYF. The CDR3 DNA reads TGCAGCGTTGCGGGACAGATCCAAGAGACCCAGTACTTC.

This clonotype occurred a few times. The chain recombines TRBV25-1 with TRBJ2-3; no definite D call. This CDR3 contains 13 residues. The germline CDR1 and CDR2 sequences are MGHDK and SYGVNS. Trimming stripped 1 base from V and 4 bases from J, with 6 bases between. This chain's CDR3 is CASSEFMADTQYF. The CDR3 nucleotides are TGTGCCAGCAGTGAATTCATGGCAGATACGCAGTATTTT.

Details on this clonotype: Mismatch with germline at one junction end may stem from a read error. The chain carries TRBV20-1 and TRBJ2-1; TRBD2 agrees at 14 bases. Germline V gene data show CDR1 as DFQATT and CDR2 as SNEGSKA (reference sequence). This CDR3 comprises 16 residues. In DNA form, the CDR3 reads TGCAGTGCTCCTCCGGGACTAGCGGGAGACTACAATGAGCGGTTCTTC. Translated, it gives CSAPPGLAGDYNERFF.

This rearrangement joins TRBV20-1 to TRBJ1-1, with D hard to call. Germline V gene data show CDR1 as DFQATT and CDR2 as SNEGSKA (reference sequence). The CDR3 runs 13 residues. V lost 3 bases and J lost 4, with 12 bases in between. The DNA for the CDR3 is TGCAGTGCTAGTCAATCGGGTGGCACTGAAGCTTTCTTT. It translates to CSASQSGGTEAFF.

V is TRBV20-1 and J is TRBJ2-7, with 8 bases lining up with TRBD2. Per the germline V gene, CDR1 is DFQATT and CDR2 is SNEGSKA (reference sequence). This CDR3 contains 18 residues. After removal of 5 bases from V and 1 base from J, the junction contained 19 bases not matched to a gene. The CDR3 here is CSAPGRNGRGSRSYEQYF. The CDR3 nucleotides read TGCAGTGCTCCCGGCCGGAACGGGAGGGGTAGCAGGTCCTACGAGCAGTACTTC.

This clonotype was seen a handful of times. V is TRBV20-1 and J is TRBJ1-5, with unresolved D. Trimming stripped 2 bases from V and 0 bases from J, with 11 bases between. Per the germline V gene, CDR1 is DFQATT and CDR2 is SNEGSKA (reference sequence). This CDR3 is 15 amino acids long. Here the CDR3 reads CSARKRGNSNQPQHF. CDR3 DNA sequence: TGCAGTGCTAGAAAAAGAGGTAATAGCAATCAGCCCCAGCATTTT.

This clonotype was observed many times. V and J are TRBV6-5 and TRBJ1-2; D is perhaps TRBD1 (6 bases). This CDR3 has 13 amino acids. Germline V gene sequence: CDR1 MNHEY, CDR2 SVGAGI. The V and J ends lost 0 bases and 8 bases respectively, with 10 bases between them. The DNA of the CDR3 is TGTGCCAGCAGTTACTCGACAGGAGGCGGCTACACCTTC. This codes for CASSYSTGGGYTF.

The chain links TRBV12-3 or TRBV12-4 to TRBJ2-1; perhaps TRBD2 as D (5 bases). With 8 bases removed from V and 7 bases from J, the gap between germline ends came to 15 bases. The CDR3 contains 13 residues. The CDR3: CASCPFGENEQFF. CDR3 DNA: TGTGCCAGCTGTCCGTTTGGGGAGAATGAGCAGTTCTTC.

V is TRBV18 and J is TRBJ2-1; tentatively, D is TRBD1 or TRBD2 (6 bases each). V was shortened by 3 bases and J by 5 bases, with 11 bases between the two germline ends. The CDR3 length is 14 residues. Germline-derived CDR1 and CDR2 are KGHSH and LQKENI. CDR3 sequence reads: CASSPWGAHNEQFF. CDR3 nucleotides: TGTGCCAGCTCACCGTGGGGGGCTCACAATGAGCAGTTCTTC.

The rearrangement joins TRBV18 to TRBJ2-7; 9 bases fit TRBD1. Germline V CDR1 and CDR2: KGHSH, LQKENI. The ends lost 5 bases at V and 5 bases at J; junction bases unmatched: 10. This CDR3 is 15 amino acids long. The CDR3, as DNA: TGTGCCAGCTCAAACAAGGGGACAGGGAGAAACGAGCAGTACTTC. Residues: CASSNKGTGRNEQYF.

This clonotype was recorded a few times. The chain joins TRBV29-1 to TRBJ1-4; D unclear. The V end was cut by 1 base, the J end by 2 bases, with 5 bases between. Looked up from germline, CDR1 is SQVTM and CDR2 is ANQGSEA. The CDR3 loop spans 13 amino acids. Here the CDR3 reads CSVEVQTNEKLFF. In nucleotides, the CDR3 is TGCAGCGTTGAAGTGCAGACTAATGAAAAACTGTTTTTT.

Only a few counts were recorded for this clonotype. The CDR3 DNA sequence: TGCAGCTCTGGGGCGGGAGGCGGCTACAATGAGCAGTTCTTC. It yields the protein CSSGAGGGYNEQFF. The rearrangement links TRBV29-1 to TRBJ2-1; 8 bases are shared with TRBD2. J was trimmed by 3 bases and V by 8 bases; bases with no gene match: 9. There are 14 residues in the CDR3. CDR1 and CDR2 from the germline V gene are SQVTM and ANQGSEA.

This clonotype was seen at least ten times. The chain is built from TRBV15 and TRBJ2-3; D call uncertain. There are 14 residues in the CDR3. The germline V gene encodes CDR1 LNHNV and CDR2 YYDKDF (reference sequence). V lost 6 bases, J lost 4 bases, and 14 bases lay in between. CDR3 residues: CATRGSRIPDTQYF. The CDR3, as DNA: TGTGCCACCAGGGGCAGTCGCATCCCAGATACGCAGTATTTT. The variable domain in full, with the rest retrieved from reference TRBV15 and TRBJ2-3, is DAMVIQNPRYQVTQFGKPVTLSCSQTLNHNVMYWYQQKSSQAPKLLFHYYDKDFNNEADTPDNFQSRRPNTSFCFLDIRSPGLGDTAMYLCATRGSRIPDTQYFGPGTRLTVL.

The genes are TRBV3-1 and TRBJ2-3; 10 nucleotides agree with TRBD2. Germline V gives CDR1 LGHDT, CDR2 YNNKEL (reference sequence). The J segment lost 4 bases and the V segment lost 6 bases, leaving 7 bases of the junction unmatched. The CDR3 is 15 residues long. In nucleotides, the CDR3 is TGTGCCAGCAGTTATCCTAGCGGGAGTGCAGATACGCAGTATTTT. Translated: CASSYPSGSADTQYF.

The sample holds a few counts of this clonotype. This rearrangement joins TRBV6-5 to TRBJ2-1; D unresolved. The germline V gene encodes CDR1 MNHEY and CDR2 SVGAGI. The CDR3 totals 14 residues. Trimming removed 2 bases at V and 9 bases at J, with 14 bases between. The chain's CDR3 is CASSYPSGFCEQFF. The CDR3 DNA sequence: TGTGCCAGCAGTTACCCCTCCGGGTTCTGTGAGCAGTTCTTC.

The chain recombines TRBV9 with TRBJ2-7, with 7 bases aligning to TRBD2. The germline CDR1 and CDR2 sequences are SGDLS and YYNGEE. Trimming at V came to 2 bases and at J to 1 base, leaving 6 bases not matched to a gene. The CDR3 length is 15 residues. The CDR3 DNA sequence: TGTGCCAGCAGCGTGGGGAGGGCCAGTTCCTACGAGCAGTACTTC. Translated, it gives CASSVGRASSYEQYF.

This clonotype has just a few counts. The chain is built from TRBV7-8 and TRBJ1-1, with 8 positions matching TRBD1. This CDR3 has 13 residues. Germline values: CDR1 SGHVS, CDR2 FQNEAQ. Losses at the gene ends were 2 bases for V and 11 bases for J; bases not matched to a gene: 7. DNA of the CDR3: TGTGCCAGCAGCTTACTACAGGGGGGATATGCTTTCTTT. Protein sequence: CASSLLQGGYAFF.